This entry features one T cell receptor beta chain sequence. Its antigen remains unidentified. The sample holds no much larger clone one base away, and base qualities are not on file. These reads were obtained on an Illumina NovaSeq 6000. TCR cDNA was made using 5'RACE template switching, a step that added a universal primer site and unique molecular identifiers. Priming of cDNA synthesis was performed from both the TCR alpha and TCR beta constant segments. Library amplification involved two PCR steps, and the second step added sample barcodes and sequencing adapters. Sequencing of the libraries was done on either Illumina HiSeq 2500 (2x100 bp) or NovaSeq (2x150 bp). The authors processed their data as follows. Demultiplexing of reads and collapsing into UMI consensus sequences were performed with MIGEC, and V(D)J alignment was carried out with MiXCR. Clonotypes responding to the vaccine were identified with edgeR on replicate PBMC samples, with the criteria of FDR below 0.01 and a log2 fold change above 5 up to day 15. Bulk clonotypes were assigned CD4 or CD8 identity according to which sequenced CD4 or CD8 repertoire held them at higher abundance. Using fastp trimming at Q25 and MiXCR clonotype assembly, TCRdb reanalyzed the public sequencing data and kept in-frame beta chains. Each CDR3 protein appears once, grouped with its most common genes and DNA. The V and J calls shown here were made by TCRdb, not taken from the authors' results. The sample includes a few hundred thousand distinct CDR3 sequences, with around 4% observed a single time. The top ten hold roughly a quarter of the sample.

These data originate in a study of T cells after yellow fever vaccination (dated by TCRdb to between 2019 and 2020). Turning to the overall study: The SMART-Seq v4 Ultra Low Input RNA kit was used to prepare libraries from fractions with low cell numbers. To follow T-cell clones before and after primary and booster YFV17D yellow fever vaccination, bulk TCR alpha and beta repertoires were sequenced over time. Two healthy male donors made up the cohort, one aged 18 to 30 years and the other aged 30 to 40 years. Blood was drawn at multiple timepoints before and after primary and secondary immunization, with bulk PBMC replicates and cell subsets isolated.

This sample's treatment or condition label indicates: live attenuated yellow fever vaccine strain. At each blood-draw timepoint, two biological replicates of bulk PBMCs were obtained. PBMCs were isolated from peripheral blood using a standard Ficoll-Paque protocol. RNA was extracted with TriZol from bulk PBMCs, CD4 and CD8 fractions, and dextramer-positive and dextramer-negative fractions. The research as a whole found: Most clones expanded after primary vaccination (roughly 96% of CD4 and roughly 91% of CD8) were re-detected after the booster, suggesting that broad memory maintenance occurred. The study included only two donors, which limits how far the findings can be generalized. Computational filtering was required because FACS-sorted repertoires could contain abundant contaminating clonotypes from the bulk population. The secondary T-cell response was found to be weaker but faster than the primary response, with a peak reached on day 5 rather than on day 15. A small share of clonotypes was detected in both CD4 and CD8 compartments, with the overlap likely arising from convergent recombination.

Reading the germline V gene (reference sequence) gives CDR1 SEHNR and CDR2 FQNEAQ. Cut back by 5 bases and 2 bases, the V and J ends lie 12 bases apart. The CDR3 runs 14 residues from the cysteine to the phenylalanine. CDR3 DNA only is kept here, 42 bases in frame from base 1. Sequencing was performed on PBMCs, taken on the day of the yellow fever booster vaccination. The sequence derives from a man between 18 and 35 years old who received the YFV17D yellow fever vaccine. The chain uses TRBV7-9 and TRBJ1-2; matching of 6 bases hints at TRBD1 as the D gene. Here is the DNA: TGTGCCAGCAGCCGCACAGGGATCAACTATGGCTACACCTTC. It translates to CASSRTGINYGYTF.